This T cell receptor (beta chain) comes out of a study of vaccination and CD4 T cells after COVID-19. Notes on the study in general: Nearly all convalescent vaccine-specific clones, 304 of 307, recognized only SARS-CoV-2 spike.

Cultured CD4+ T cell DNA underwent sequencing with the Oncomine TCR Beta short-read assay. Genomic DNA was isolated from cultured CD4+ T cells. TCRdb re-called the PCR reads with MiXCR, one entry per CDR3 protein. The sample comprises about 14,000 distinct CDR3 sequences, under 45% of which are singletons, and roughly 18% rests with the top ten. The treatment here: roughly 11-day PBMC culture with coronavirus spike peptide pools or control peptides (ViraFEST assay). Trimming took 1 base from V and 13 from J, leaving 12 bases between them. This CDR3 has 11 residues. CDR1 is DFQATT, CDR2 SNEGSKA, per germline (reference sequence). This clonotype was seen a few times. Its antigen is undetermined.

This rearrangement joins TRBV20-1 to TRBJ2-3; D is uncertain. The clonotype originates from a human donor with COVID-19. Material: cultured CD4+ T cells from blood. For the CDR3, the DNA is TGCAGTGCTAGAGTGCAGGTATTCGAGTATTTT. It yields the protein CSARVQVFEYF.